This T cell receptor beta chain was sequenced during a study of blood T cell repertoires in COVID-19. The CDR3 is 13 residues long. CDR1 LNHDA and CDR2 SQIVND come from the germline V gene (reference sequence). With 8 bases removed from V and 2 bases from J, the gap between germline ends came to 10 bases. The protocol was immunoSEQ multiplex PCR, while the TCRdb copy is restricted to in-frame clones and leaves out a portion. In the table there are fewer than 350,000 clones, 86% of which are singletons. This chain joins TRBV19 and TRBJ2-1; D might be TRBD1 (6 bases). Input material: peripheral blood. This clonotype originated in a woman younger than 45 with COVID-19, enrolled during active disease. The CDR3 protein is CASAAGAYNEQFF. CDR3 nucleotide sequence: TGTGCCAGTGCCGCAGGGGCCTACAATGAGCAGTTCTTC. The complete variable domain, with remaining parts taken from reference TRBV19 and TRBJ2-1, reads DGGITQSPKYLFRKEGQNVTLSCEQNLNHDAMYWYRQDPGQGLRLIYYSQIVNDFQKGDIAEGYSVSREKKESFPLTVTSAQKNPTAFYLCASAAGAYNEQFFGPGTRLTVL.